This T cell receptor (beta chain) was identified during a study of cytomegalovirus exposure and HLA in healthy donors (dated by TCRdb to 2015 to 2018). Regarding the research as a whole: According to an earlier analysis of several hundred of the donors, roughly 180 million T cells yielded 90 million to 130 million unique TCR beta sequences and about 300 Gb of sequence data. An earlier analysis of roughly 600 of the donors used high-throughput TCR beta sequencing to judge whether each TCR beta V gene segment behaved as functional or pseudogenic. Because of strong linkage in the cohort, 5 or 6 DR-DQ haplotypes were treated as single units for association and clustering. The study combined high-throughput TCR immunosequencing, statistical association of individual TCRs with disease status, and machine learning to predict cytomegalovirus infection status. Donor age, sex, ethnicity and CMV serostatus were compiled together with the repertoire data. All discovery cohort repertoires had been generated using a single sequencing platform. Among 350 to 400 genotyped donors of the cohort, an average of roughly 240,000 unique TCR beta nucleotide sequences were sequenced per donor, roughly 20% of them non-productive. Both class I and class II loci were covered by HLA typing, at four-digit resolution. The study used immunosequencing to profile the T cell repertoires of 666 subjects and linked those repertoires to cytomegalovirus serostatus. A separate validation cohort of more than 100 different subjects was used in addition to the roughly 720-subject first cohort. Of the roughly 410 genotyped donors, 75% to 85% were placed in the genetic ancestry cluster associated with self-reported Caucasian donors. Roughly 320 gigabases of sequencing data and around 80 million unique TCR sequences made up an early release that covered 500 to 700 HLA-typed donors. Typing coverage differed by locus: A, B, C, DRB1 and DQB1 were typed in about 629-630 donors, DQA1 in around 500, DPA1 in 600 to 610, and DPB1 in approximately 450. The study aimed to test whether signatures of past pathogen exposure could be identified by cataloging public T cell receptors. A later genetic analysis took genome-wide SNP genotypes for about three fifths of the roughly 700 donors and used that subset as a discovery cohort. Rather than using new phenotypic data, the later analysis identified candidate immune exposures from TCR beta sequences and from how often those sequences occurred across donors. A later analysis re-analyzed previously published TCR beta repertoires from 666 donors and added high-resolution HLA genotyping to study TCR occurrence patterns.

The research as a whole found: Some IMGT-functional V segments, including TRBV6-2 and TRBV6-3, could not be told apart with the 87-base-pair reads, so those segments were excluded. Because counts were too low, roughly 17 rarely observed V segments, including chromosome 9 orphons, were left out of the earlier analysis of over 550 of the donors. In this cohort, only TCR beta chains were sequenced, and detectable features were limited by the absence of alpha or paired-chain data. Assigning TCR associations to individual alleles was difficult when HLA alleles, especially DR and DQ, strongly co-occurred. A few of the identified cytomegalovirus-associated TCR beta chains were confirmed in vitro to be specific for cytomegalovirus antigens. The only immune exposure information available for the cohort was CMV serostatus. While some public TCRs were present in many individuals, most TCR sequences turned up only very rarely across donors. In a later analysis, HLA-associated TCR beta chains were found to be more clonally expanded and to have lower generation probabilities than equally common non-associated chains. The study listed over 150 TCR beta chains as associated with cytomegalovirus. In both the original and validation cohorts, the classifier was reported to diagnose cytomegalovirus status with high specificity and sensitivity. In a later genetic analysis, a missense DCLRE1C variant was associated with V-gene and J-gene trimming of TCR beta chains, and the association was replicated in an independent cohort. Presence/absence analyses assumed roughly uniform sequencing depth across donors, an assumption that may not hold. Specific HLA alleles were associated with more than 15,000 TCR beta sequences at a false discovery rate of 0.05 in a later analysis. A cluster of highly shared sequence variants was judged likely to be a technical artifact of the sequencing pipeline. HLA typing was unavailable for some donors at each locus, so association tests used only the typed subset. In a later analysis, most CMV-associated TCR beta chains were found to appear HLA-restricted, with HLA associations seemingly driven largely by CMV exposure. A later analysis reported that several top co-occurrence clusters appeared linked to parvovirus B19, influenza, CMV and Epstein-Barr virus. It was suggested by the authors that the approach could potentially be generalized to other disease states and immunological phenotypes. In a later analysis, the rate of TCR association differed among HLA loci, with DRB1 alleles having the most associated TCRs and HLA-C alleles having the fewest. According to a later genetic analysis, donors in an Asian-associated ancestry cluster had fewer N-insertions in productive TCRs than the roughly 700-donor mean. Correlated functional status among segregating V segments might reflect linkage disequilibrium, but an unknown experimental factor could not be ruled out. In an earlier analysis of approximately 600 of the donors, most TCR beta V segments were observed in productive rearrangements about 87% or about 30% of the time, broadly matching IMGT annotations. A further reported finding was that TCR beta sequences accurately predicted the HLA-A and HLA-B alleles for most subjects in the first cohort.

Remarks on this clone: The specificity of this receptor is unknown. Within one base of it there is no much larger clone, and no base qualities were kept.

Preparation of the library involved the immunoSEQ multiplex PCR assay. A mixture of 60 forward primers for TCR Vbeta segments and 13 reverse primers for TCR Jbeta segments was used in the multiplex PCR. A multiplex PCR assay on genomic DNA amplified the CDR3 region of rearranged TCR beta genes. The Illumina HiSeq System was used to sequence the amplified TCR beta libraries as 87-base-pair reads. The authors' pipeline ran thus. A later analysis tallied some 79 million unique TCR beta chains across the 666 repertoires, and some 10 million of those chains were shared by two or more donors. Raw reads were error-corrected and collapsed into unique sequences by a nearest-neighbor algorithm in which closely related sequences were merged to remove PCR and sequencing errors. Alignment of CDR3 sequences to IMGT reference sequences was used to assign V, D and J gene segments. For a sequence to be retained, a match of at least six nucleotides to both a V gene segment and a J gene segment was required. A rearrangement was called productive if the CDR3 had no stop codons and remained in frame with V and J, and every other rearrangement was called non-productive. Following IMGT convention, CDR3 was defined as the stretch from the second conserved V-encoded cysteine to the conserved J-encoded phenylalanine. The earlier analysis of about 590 of the donors excluded sequences that lacked an unambiguous match to a single V gene segment. An earlier analysis of several hundred of the donors called V segments functional above 56.7% productive rearrangements and segregating when the between-donor standard deviation exceeded 5%. A statistical classification framework was built for diagnosing cytomegalovirus status from the catalog of TCR beta chain sequences. In a later analysis, TCR nucleotide sequences were compared against IMGT/GENE-DB human TR gene sequences so that V and J genes could be assigned. A later analysis assigned CDR3 sequences and most-parsimonious VDJ recombination scenarios with the TCRdist pipeline. In a later analysis, each TCR beta chain was defined by its CDR3 amino acid sequence together with its V-gene family, and reads lacking a unique V-gene family were excluded. To address suspected cross-contamination and a sequencing artifact, a later analysis removed some 620 highly shared, low-generation-probability nucleotide sequences. In a later analysis, a clonal expansion index was calculated for each public chain from normalized within-repertoire ranks of inferred template counts. In a later analysis, generation probabilities were computed with a VDJ recombination model fitted to out-of-frame rearrangements, and the resulting probabilities were checked against IGoR. In a later analysis, hypergeometric tests were used to score TCR-TCR, TCR-HLA and TCR-CMV co-occurrence, with a repertoire-size bias correction applied to TCR pairs. In a later analysis, false discovery rates were estimated by permuting HLA or CMV assignments 20 times. In a later analysis, co-occurring TCRs were grouped using DBSCAN, and TCRdist sequence similarity was added for clustering within HLA-allele-positive subsets. For co-occurrence clustering, repertoires with fewer than 30,000 or more than 120,000 public chains were excluded, along with roughly 5 repertoires with anomalous nucleotide sharing. TCRdb stores this immuneACCESS table with in-frame sequences only. Part of the clones is absent; in the studies checked, under half of the shortfall reflects unresolved V genes, and no reason is known for the rest. V, J and clone size derive from that table, while D and trimming were established from the DNA sequence. Across this sample there are 250,000 to 300,000 clones, with around four fifths seen only once. The top ten hold 2% to 2.5% of the sample.

Between the V and J ends, shortened by 1 base and 8 bases respectively, the junction contains 11 bases. Based on the germline V gene (reference sequence), the CDR1 and CDR2 sequences are SEHNR and FQNEAQ. The CDR3 has 14 amino acids, counting the end cysteine and phenylalanine. The read is trimmed to its CDR3 DNA, 42 bases read in frame from base 1. The cohort was made up of roughly 670 healthy bone marrow donors. All cohort members were sampled while nominally healthy, although unrecorded immune exposures were likely present. The donor tested CMV seropositive and was one of the 289 seropositive cohort members. Every donor gave a peripheral blood sample, and the peripheral blood mononuclear cells from that sample were used for TCR beta sequencing. Genomic DNA was extracted from the blood cell samples with the Qiagen DNeasy Blood Extraction Kit.

Recombination joined TRBV7-9 with TRBJ1-4, with no confident D gene call. The source material was PBMCs. The source of this sequence is a woman in her 40s in good health and CMV-seropositive. The nucleotides read TGTGCCAGCAGCTTAGGTATGGTAGCGGAAAAACTGTTTTTT. This translates into CASSLGMVAEKLFF. With all but the CDR3 taken from the reference TRBV7-9 and TRBJ1-4 genes, the full variable domain is: DTGVSQNPRHKITKRGQNVTFRCDPISEHNRLYWYRQTLGQGPEFLTYFQNEAQLEKSRLLSDRFSAERPKGSFSTLEIQRTEQGDSAMYLCASSLGMVAEKLFFGSGTQLSVL.